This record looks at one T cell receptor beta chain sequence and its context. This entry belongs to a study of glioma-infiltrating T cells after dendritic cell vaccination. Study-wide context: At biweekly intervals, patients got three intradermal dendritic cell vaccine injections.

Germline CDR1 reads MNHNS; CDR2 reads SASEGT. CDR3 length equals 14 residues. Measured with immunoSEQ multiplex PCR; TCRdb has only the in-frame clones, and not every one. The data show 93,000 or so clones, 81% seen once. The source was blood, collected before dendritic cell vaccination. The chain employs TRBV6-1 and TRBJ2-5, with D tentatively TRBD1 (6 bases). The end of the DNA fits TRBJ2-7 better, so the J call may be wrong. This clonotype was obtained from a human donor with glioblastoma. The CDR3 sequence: CASILDRSFYEQYF. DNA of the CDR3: TGTGCCAGCATACTCGACAGGTCCTTCTACGAGCAGTACTTC.